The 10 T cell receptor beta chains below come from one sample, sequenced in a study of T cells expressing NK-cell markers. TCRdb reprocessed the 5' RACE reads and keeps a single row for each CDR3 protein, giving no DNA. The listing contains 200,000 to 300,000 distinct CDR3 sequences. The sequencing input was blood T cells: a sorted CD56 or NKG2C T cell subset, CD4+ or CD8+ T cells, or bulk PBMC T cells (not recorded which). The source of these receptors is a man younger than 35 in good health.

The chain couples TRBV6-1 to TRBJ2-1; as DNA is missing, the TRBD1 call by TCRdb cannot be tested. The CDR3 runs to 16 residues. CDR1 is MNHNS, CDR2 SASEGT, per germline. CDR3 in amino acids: CASSGWAGPRRDEQFF.

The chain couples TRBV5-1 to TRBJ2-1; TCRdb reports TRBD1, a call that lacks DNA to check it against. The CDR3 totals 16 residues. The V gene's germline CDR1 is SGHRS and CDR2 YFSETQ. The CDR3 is CASSPSIGGAYNEQFF.

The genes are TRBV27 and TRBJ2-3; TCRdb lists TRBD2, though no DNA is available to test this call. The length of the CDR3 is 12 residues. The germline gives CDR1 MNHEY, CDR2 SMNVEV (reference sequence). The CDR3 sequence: CASTSGGGTQYF.

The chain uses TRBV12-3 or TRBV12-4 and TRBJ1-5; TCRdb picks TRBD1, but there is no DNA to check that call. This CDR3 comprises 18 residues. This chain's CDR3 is CASSFVDRGRIGNKPQHF.

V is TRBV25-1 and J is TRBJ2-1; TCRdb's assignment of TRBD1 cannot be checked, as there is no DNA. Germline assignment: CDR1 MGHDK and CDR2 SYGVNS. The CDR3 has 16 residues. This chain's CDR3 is CASSTPRDGPYNEQFF.

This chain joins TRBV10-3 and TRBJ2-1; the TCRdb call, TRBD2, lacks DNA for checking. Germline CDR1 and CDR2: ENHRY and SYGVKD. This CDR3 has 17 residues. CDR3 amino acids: CAISDKLTGTSDVGRFF.

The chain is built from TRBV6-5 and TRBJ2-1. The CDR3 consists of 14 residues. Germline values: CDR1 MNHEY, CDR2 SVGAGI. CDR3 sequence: CASSYSLVVGEQFF.

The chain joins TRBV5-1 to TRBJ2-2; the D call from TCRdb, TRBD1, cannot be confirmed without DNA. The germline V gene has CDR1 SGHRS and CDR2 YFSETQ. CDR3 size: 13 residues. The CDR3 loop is CASSDQGIGELFF.

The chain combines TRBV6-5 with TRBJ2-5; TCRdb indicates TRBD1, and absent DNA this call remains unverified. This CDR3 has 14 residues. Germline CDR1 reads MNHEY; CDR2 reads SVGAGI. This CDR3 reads CASSYGATQETQYF.

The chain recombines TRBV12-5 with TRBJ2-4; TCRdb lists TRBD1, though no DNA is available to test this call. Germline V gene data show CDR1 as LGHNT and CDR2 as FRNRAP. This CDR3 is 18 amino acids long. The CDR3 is CASGLVLSGQQAKNIQYF.